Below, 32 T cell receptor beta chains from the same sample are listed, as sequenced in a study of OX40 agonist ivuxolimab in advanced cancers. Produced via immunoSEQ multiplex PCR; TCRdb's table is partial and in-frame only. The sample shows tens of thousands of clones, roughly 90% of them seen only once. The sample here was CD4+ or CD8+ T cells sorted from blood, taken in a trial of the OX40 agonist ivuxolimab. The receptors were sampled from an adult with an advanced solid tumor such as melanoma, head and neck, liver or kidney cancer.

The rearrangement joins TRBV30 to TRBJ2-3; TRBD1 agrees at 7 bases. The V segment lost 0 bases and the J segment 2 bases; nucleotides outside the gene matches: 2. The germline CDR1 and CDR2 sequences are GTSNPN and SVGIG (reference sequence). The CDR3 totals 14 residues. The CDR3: CAWSVQGPTDTQYF. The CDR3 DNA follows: TGTGCCTGGAGTGTACAGGGGCCCACAGATACGCAGTATTTT.

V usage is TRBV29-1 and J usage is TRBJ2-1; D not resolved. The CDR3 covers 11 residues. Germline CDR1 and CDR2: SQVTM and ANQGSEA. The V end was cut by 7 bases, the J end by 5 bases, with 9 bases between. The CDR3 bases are TGCAGCGCGGCCCCTAACAATGAGCAGTTCTTC. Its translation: CSAAPNNEQFF.

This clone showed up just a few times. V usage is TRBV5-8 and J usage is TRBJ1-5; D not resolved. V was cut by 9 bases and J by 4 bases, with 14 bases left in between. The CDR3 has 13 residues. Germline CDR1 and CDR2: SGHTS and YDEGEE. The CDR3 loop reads CATVRAANQPQHF. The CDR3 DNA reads TGTGCCACCGTAAGGGCGGCAAATCAGCCCCAGCATTTT.

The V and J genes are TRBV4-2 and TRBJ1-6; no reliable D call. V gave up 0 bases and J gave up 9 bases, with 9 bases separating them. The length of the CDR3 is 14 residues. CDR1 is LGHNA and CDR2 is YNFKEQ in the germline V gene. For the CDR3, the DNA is TGTGCCAGCAGCCAAGAGGAAAGGTTTTCACCCCTCCACTTT. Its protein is CASSQEERFSPLHF.

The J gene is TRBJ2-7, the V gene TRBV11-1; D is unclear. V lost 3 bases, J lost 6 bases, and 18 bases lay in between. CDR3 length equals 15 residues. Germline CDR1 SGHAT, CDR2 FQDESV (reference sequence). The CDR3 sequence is CASSFVGLPSGEQYF. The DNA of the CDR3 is TGTGCCAGCAGCTTTGTAGGGCTCCCCTCGGGCGAGCAGTACTTC.

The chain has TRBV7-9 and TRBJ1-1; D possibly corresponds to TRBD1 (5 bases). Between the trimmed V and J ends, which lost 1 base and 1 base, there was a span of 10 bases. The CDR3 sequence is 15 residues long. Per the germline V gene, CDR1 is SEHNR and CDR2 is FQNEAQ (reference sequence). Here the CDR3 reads CASSLVGRGNTEAFF. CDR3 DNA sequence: TGTGCCAGCAGCTTAGTGGGGAGGGGGAACACTGAAGCTTTCTTT.

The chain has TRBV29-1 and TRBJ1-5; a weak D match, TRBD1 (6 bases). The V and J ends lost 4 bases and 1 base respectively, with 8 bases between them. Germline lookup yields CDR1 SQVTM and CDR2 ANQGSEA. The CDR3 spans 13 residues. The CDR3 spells CSVGTASNQPQHF. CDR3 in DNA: TGCAGCGTTGGGACAGCGAGCAATCAGCCCCAGCATTTT.

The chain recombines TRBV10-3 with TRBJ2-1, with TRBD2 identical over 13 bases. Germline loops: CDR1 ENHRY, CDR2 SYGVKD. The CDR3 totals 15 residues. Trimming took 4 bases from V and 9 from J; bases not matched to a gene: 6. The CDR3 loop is CAISGLAGGRGEQFF. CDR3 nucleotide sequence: TGTGCCATCAGTGGACTAGCGGGAGGTAGAGGTGAGCAGTTCTTC.

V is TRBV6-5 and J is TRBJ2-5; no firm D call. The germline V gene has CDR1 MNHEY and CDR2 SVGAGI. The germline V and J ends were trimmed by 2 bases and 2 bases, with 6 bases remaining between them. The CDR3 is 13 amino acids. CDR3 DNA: TGTGCCAGCAGTTACCGGGTACAAGAGACCCAGTACTTC. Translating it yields CASSYRVQETQYF.

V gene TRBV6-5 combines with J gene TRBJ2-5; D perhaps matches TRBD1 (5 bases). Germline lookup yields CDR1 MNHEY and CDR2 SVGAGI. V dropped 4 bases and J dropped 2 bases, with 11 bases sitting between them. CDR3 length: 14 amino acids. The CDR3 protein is CASSLGRAQETQYF. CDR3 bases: TGTGCCAGCAGTTTGGGCAGGGCTCAAGAGACCCAGTACTTC.

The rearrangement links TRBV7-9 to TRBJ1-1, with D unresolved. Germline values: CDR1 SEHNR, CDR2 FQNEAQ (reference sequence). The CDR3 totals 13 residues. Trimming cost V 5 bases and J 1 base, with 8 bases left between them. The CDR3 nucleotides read TGTGCCAGCAGCCCGGACCCGAACACTGAAGCTTTCTTT. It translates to CASSPDPNTEAFF.

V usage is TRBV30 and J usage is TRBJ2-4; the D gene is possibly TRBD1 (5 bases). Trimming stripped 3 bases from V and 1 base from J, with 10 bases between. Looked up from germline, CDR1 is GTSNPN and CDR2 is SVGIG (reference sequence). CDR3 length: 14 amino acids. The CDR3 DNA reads TGTGCCTGGAGAAGGGGTTCGGCCAAAAACATTCAGTACTTC. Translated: CAWRRGSAKNIQYF.

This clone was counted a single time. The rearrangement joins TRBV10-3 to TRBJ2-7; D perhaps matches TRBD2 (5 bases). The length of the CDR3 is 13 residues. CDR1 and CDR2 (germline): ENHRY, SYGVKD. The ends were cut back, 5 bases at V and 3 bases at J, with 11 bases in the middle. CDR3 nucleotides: TGTGCCATCAGTCTCCCGAGCGGCTACGAGCAGTACTTC. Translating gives CAISLPSGYEQYF.

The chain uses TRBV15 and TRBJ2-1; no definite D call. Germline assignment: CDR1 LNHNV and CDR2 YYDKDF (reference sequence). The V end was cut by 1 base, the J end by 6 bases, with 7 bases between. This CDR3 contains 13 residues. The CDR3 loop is CATSRALINEQFF. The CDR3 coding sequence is TGTGCCACCAGCAGAGCGCTCATCAATGAGCAGTTCTTC. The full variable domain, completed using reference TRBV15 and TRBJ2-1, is DAMVIQNPRYQVTQFGKPVTLSCSQTLNHNVMYWYQQKSSQAPKLLFHYYDKDFNNEADTPDNFQSRRPNTSFCFLDIRSPGLGDTAMYLCATSRALINEQFFGPGTRLTVL.

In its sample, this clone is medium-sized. This CDR3 is CASTPAGTNIQYF. CDR3 DNA sequence: TGTGCCAGTACCCCAGCGGGGACAAACATTCAGTACTTC. The chain is built from TRBV19 and TRBJ2-4; 7 bases line up with TRBD2. This CDR3 has 13 residues. Trimming at V came to 7 bases and at J to 6 bases, leaving 6 bases not matched to a gene. Per the germline V gene, CDR1 is LNHDA and CDR2 is SQIVND (reference sequence).

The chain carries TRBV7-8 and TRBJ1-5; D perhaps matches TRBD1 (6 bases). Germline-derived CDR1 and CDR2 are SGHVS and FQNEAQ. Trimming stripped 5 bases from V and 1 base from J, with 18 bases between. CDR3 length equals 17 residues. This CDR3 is CASSPEARGGSNQPQHF. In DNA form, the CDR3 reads TGTGCCAGCAGCCCCGAGGCCAGGGGCGGAAGCAATCAGCCCCAGCATTTT.

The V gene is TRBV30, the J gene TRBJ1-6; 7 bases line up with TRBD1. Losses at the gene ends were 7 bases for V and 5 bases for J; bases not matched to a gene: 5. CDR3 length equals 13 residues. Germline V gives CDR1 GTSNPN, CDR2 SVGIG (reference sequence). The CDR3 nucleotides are TGTGCCTCCGGGACAGTTAATAATTCACCCCTCCACTTT. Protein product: CASGTVNNSPLHF.

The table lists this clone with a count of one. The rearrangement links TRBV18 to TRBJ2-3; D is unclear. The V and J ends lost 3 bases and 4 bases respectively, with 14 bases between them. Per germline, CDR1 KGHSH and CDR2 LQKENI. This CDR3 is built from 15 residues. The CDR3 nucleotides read TGTGCCAGCTCACCGAGGCAGAAAAATTCAGATACGCAGTATTTT. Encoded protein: CASSPRQKNSDTQYF. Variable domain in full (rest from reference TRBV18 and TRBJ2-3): NAGVMQNPRHLVRRRGQEARLRCSPMKGHSHVYWYRQLPEEGLKFMVYLQKENIIDESGMPKERFSAEFPKEGPSILRIQQVVRGDSAAYFCASSPRQKNSDTQYFGPGTRLTVL.

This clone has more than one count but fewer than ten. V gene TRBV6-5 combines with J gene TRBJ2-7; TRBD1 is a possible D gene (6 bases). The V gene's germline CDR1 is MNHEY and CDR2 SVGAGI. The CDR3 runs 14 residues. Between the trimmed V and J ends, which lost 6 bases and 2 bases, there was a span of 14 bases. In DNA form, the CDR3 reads TGTGCCAGCAGCCGATCTCAGGGGACCTACGAGCAGTACTTC. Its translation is CASSRSQGTYEQYF.

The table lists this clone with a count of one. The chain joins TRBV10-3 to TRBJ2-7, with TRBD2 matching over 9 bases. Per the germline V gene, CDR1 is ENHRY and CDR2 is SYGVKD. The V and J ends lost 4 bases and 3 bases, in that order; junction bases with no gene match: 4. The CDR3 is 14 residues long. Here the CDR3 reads CAISAGSGGYEQYF. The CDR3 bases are TGTGCCATCAGTGCGGGTAGCGGGGGCTACGAGCAGTACTTC.

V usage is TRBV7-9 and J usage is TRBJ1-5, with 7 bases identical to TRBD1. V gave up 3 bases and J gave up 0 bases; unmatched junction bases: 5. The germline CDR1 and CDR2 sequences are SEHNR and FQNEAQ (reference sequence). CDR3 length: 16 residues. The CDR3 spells CASSFDRVNSNQPQHF. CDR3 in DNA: TGTGCCAGCAGCTTCGACAGGGTGAATAGCAATCAGCCCCAGCATTTT.

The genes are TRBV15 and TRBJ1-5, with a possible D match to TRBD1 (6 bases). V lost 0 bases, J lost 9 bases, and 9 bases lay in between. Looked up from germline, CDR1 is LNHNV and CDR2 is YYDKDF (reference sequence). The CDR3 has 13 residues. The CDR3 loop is CATSRDQGWPQHF. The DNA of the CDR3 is TGTGCCACCAGCAGAGATCAGGGGTGGCCCCAGCATTTT. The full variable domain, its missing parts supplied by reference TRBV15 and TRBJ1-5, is DAMVIQNPRYQVTQFGKPVTLSCSQTLNHNVMYWYQQKSSQAPKLLFHYYDKDFNNEADTPDNFQSRRPNTSFCFLDIRSPGLGDTAMYLCATSRDQGWPQHFGDGTRLSIL.

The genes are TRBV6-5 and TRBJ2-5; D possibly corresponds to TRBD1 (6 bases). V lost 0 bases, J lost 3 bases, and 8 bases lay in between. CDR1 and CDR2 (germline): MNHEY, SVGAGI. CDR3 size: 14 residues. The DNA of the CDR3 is TGTGCCAGCAGTTACTCAACAGGGAAAGAGACCCAGTACTTC. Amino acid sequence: CASSYSTGKETQYF.

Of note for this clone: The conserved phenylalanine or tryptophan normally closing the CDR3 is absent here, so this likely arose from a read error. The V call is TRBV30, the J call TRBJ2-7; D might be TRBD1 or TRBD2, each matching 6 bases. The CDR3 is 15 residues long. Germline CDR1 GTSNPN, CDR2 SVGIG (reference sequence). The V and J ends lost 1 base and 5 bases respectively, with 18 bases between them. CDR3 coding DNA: TGTGCCTGGAGTGGAGGAGGGGGACGGGTGGACGAGCAGTACCTC. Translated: CAWSGGGGRVDEQYL.

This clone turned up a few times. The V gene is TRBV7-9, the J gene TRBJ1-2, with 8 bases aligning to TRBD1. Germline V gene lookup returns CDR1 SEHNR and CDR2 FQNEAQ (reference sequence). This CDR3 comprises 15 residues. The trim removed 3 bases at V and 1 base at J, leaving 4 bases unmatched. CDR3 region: CASSFGQGGNYGYTF. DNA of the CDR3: TGTGCCAGCAGCTTCGGACAGGGAGGTAACTATGGCTACACCTTC.

Here the CDR3 DNA reads TGTGCCAGCTCACCTCCGGGACTAGCGGGGGCTCAAGAGACCCAGTACTTC. Residues: CASSPPGLAGAQETQYF. This chain links TRBV18 with TRBJ2-5, with TRBD2 matching over 14 bases. Trimming took 3 bases from V and 2 from J; bases not matched to a gene: 5. The CDR3 extends over 17 amino acids. CDR1 and CDR2 from the germline V gene are KGHSH and LQKENI.

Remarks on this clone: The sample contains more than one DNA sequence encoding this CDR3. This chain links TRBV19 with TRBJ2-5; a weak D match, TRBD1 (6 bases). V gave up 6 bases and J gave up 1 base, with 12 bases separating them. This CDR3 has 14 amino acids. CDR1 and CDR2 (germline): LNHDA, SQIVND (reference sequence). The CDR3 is CASSTGSSQETQYF. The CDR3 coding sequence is TGTGCCAGTAGCACAGGGAGCTCCCAAGAGACCCAGTACTTC.

The CDR3 reads CASSLATAGYGYTF. In nucleotides, the CDR3 is TGTGCCAGCAGCTTAGCGACTGCGGGCTATGGCTACACCTTC. This rearrangement joins TRBV7-6 to TRBJ1-2; D is undetermined. With 0 bases removed from V and 4 bases from J, the gap between germline ends came to 9 bases. CDR3 length: 14 amino acids. Germline CDR1 is SGHVS and CDR2 is FNYEAQ.

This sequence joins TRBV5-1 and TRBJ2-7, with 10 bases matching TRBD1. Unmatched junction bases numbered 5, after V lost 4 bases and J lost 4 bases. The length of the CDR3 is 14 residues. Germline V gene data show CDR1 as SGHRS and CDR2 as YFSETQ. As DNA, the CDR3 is TGCGCCAGCAGCCCAGGACAGGGGGGTTACGAGCAGTACTTC. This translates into CASSPGQGGYEQYF.

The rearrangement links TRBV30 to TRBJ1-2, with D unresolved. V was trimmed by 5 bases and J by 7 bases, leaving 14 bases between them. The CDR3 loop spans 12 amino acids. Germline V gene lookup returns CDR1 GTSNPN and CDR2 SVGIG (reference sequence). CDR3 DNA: TGTGCCTGGGGGTCTTCGCTCGGTGGCTACACCTTC. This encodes CAWGSSLGGYTF.

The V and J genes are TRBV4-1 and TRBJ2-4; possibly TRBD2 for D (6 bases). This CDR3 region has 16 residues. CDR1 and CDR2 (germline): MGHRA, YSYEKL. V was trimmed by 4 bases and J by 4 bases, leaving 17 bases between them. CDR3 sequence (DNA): TGCGCCAGCAGCCTGATAATCGGCGGGGTGAAAAACATTCAGTACTTC. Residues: CASSLIIGGVKNIQYF.

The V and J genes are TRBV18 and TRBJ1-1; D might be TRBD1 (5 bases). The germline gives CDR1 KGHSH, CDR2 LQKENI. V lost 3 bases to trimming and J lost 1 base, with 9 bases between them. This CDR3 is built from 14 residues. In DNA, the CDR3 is TGTGCCAGCTCACCTACAACAGGGAACACTGAAGCTTTCTTT. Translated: CASSPTTGNTEAFF.